The clone carrying this TCR beta chain showed up just once. This record belongs to a study of shared T cell receptors in the human thymus. Produced via immunoSEQ multiplex PCR; TCRdb's table is partial and in-frame only. The table records some 700,000 clones, over 75% of them present only once. These data also formed part of another study, on human thymus T cells. That work adds: All donors were healthy Finnish infants who were undergoing corrective surgery to treat congenital heart defects. Thymic samples were excised during corrective heart operations. Biased V and J segment usage appeared in thymus and peripheral blood. Related work showed strongly overlapping thymic repertoires across unrelated individuals.

The clonotype comes from a girl less than two years old with a congenital heart defect. Specimen: thymocytes.

The CDR3 DNA reads as TGTGCCAGCAGCAAAGACAGGAACACCGGGGAGCTGTTTTTT. Translation gives CASSKDRNTGELFF. J is TRBJ2-2 and V is TRBV7-2; D is perhaps TRBD1 (5 bases). Germline V gene sequence: CDR1 SGHTA, CDR2 FQGNSA. Trimming shortened V by 5 bases and J by 1 base, and 8 bases separated the two germline ends. CDR3 length equals 14 residues.